This TCR beta chain was retrieved from a study of CD8 T cells in ankylosing spondylitis. TCRdb re-analysed the 5' RACE reads in MiXCR, keeping a single row per CDR3 protein. The sample lists 200,000 to 300,000 distinct CDR3 sequences, roughly 10% seen once, with 2.6% in the top ten. The study, taken as a whole, reports: Reportedly, significant enrichment of disease-linked clones occurred in matched ankylosing spondylitis synovial fluid.

This clonotype was detected ten times or more. Antigen specificity is unknown. This clonotype was sampled from a male donor with ankylosing spondylitis or in good health (not recorded which). The sample was blood, either unsorted or a sorted T cell fraction (not recorded which).

For the CDR3, the DNA is TGTGCCAGTAGCGGCAGACTAGCGGCGTCCTACAATGAGCAGTTCTTC. It codes for CASSGRLAASYNEQFF. The chain employs TRBV19 and TRBJ2-1; 9 bases are a match to TRBD2. Germline trimming cut 6 bases from V and 1 base from J; bases unmatched to any gene: 7. Germline V gives CDR1 LNHDA, CDR2 SQIVND (reference sequence). This CDR3 has 16 amino acids.